The 7 T cell receptor beta chains given below trace back to one sample, sequenced in a study of T cells in Graves' hyperthyroidism and ophthalmopathy. Regions amplified from RNA transcripts were the TCR beta CDR3 regions. The study used the HTBI primer set for a first-round RT-PCR of the TCR CDR3. Via MiXCR, TCRdb re-called the multiplex PCR reads, giving one row per CDR3 protein. The data contain some 370,000 distinct CDR3 sequences, roughly 17% of them singletons. The material sequenced was blood. Source of these receptors: a woman aged 25-40 years with Graves' hyperthyroidism that later progressed to Graves' ophthalmopathy.

The V and J genes are TRBV7-8 and TRBJ2-1; tentative D call: TRBD2 (5 bases). The CDR3 has 16 residues. V was trimmed by 1 base and J by 0 bases, leaving 10 bases between them. Germline V CDR1 and CDR2: SGHVS, FQNEAQ. The CDR3 bases are TGTGCCAGCAGCTTAGTAGCGTTGAGCTCCTACAATGAGCAGTTCTTC. It translates to CASSLVALSSYNEQFF.

This clonotype was counted at least ten times. This sequence joins TRBV6-5 and TRBJ1-4; D remains ambiguous. Germline CDR1 reads MNHEY; CDR2 reads SVGAGI. The V end lost 2 bases, the J end lost 2 bases, and 15 bases lay between the germline ends. The length of the CDR3 is 17 residues. The CDR3 loop is CASSYHSQTTTNEKLFF. The CDR3 DNA is TGTGCCAGCAGTTACCACAGCCAAACCACGACTAATGAAAAACTGTTTTTT.

The CDR3 DNA follows: TGTGCCAGCTCACCAGCGGACAGCCGCAATGAAAAACTGTTTTTT. This sequence encodes CASSPADSRNEKLFF. The chain uses TRBV18 and TRBJ1-4; weak D call: TRBD1 (6 bases). This CDR3 is 15 amino acids long. CDR1 is KGHSH, CDR2 LQKENI, per germline. The V end lost 2 bases, the J end lost 5 bases, and 12 bases lay between the germline ends. Full variable domain (rest looked up from reference TRBV18 and TRBJ1-4): NAGVMQNPRHLVRRRGQEARLRCSPMKGHSHVYWYRQLPEEGLKFMVYLQKENIIDESGMPKERFSAEFPKEGPSILRIQQVVRGDSAAYFCASSPADSRNEKLFFGSGTQLSVL.

This clonotype occurred a few times. The chain recombines TRBV6-2 or TRBV6-3 with TRBJ2-3, with TRBD2 matching over 11 bases. Trimming removed 7 bases from V and 1 base from J; junction bases left unmatched: 10. CDR3 length: 17 amino acids. CDR1 MNHEY and CDR2 SVGEGT come from the germline V gene. CDR3 DNA: TGTGCCAGCACGTCACTCATAGCGGGAGGGGGCACAGATACGCAGTATTTT. It is translated as CASTSLIAGGGTDTQYF.

This clonotype came up a few times. This sequence joins TRBV5-1 and TRBJ1-2; no reliable D call. From germline, CDR1 is SGHRS and CDR2 YFSETQ. The V gene lost 4 bases and the J gene lost 4 bases, with 17 bases spanning the gap. This CDR3 comprises 15 residues. CDR3 nucleotide sequence: TGCGCCAGCAGCAAACTGGGTTATTCTACCTATGGCTACACCTTC. Its protein is CASSKLGYSTYGYTF.

The chain has TRBV2 and TRBJ2-7, with D possibly TRBD1 on 6 matching bases. Trimming cost V 4 bases and J 2 bases, with 12 bases left between them. The germline CDR1 and CDR2 sequences are SNHLY and FYNNEI. The CDR3 has 14 residues. In DNA, the CDR3 is TGTGCCAGCAGTGCTGCGGACAGAGCCTACGAGCAGTACTTC. Translating it yields CASSAADRAYEQYF.

In its sample, this clonotype was seen many times. The CDR3 DNA reads TGCAGTGCTAGTTCTGGGGGTTCCACAGATACGCAGTATTTT. It encodes CSASSGGSTDTQYF. The V and J genes are TRBV20-1 and TRBJ2-3, with D perhaps TRBD1 or TRBD2 (5 bases each). V was trimmed by 3 bases and J by 2 bases, leaving 12 bases between them. CDR1 DFQATT and CDR2 SNEGSKA come from the germline V gene (reference sequence). This CDR3 is 14 amino acids long.